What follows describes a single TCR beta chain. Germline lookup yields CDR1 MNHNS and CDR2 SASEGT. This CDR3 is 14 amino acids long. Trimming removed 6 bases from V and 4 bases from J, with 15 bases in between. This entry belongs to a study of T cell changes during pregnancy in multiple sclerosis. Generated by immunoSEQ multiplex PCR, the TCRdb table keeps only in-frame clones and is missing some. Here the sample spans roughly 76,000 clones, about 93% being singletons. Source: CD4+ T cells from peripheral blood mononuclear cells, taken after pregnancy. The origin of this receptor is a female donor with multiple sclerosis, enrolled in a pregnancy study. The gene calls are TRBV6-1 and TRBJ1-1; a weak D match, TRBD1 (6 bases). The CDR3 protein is CASRQGSKVTEAFF. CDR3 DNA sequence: TGTGCCAGCAGACAGGGAAGTAAGGTCACTGAAGCTTTCTTT.